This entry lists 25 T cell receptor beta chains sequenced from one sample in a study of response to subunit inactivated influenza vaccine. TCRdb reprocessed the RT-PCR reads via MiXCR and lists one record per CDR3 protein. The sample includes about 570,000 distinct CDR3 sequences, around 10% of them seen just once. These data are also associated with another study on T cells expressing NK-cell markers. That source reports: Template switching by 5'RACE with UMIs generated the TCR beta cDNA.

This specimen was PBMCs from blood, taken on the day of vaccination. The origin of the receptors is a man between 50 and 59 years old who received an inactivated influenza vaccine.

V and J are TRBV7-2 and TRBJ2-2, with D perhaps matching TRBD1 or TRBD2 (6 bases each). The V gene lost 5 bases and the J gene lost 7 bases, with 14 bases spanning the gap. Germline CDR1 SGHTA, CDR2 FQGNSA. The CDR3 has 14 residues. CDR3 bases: TGTGCCAGCAGCCTCAACGGGGGCGGCGGGGAGCTGTTTTTT. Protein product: CASSLNGGGGELFF.

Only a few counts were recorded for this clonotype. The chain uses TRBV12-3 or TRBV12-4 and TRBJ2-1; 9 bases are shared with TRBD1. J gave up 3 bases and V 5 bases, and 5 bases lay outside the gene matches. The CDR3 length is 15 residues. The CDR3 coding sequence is TGTGCCAGCAGTCAATTGACAGGGGGCTACAATGAGCAGTTCTTC. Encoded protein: CASSQLTGGYNEQFF.

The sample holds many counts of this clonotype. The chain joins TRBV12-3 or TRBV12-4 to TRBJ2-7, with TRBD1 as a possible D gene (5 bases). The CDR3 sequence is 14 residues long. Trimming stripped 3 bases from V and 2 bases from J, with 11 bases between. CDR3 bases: TGTGCCAGCAGTTTCGGACATAAAACCTACGAGCAGTACTTC. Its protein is CASSFGHKTYEQYF.

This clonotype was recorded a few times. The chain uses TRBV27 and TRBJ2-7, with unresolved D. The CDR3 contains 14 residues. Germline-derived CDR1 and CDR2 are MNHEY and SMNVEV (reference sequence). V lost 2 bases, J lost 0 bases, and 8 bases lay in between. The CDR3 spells CASSLLISSYEQYF. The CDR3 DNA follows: TGTGCCAGCAGTTTACTCATATCCTCCTACGAGCAGTACTTC.

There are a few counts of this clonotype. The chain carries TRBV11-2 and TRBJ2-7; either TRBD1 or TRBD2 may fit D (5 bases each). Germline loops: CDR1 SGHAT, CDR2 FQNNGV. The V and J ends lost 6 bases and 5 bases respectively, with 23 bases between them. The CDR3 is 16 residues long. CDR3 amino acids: CASSSENWLGTDEQYF. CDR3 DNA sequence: TGTGCCAGCAGTTCTGAAAACTGGCTCGGGACCGACGAGCAGTACTTC.

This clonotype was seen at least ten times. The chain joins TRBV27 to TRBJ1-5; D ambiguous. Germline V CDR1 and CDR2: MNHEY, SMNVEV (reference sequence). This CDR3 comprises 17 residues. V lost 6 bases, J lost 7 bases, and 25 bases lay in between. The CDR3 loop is CASSQNRILRVDQPQHF. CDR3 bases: TGTGCCAGCAGCCAAAACCGCATCTTGCGGGTAGACCAGCCCCAGCATTTT.

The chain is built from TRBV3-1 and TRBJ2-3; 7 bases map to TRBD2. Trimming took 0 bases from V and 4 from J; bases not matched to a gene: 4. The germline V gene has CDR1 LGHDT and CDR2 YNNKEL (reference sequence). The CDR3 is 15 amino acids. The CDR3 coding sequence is TGTGCCAGCAGCCAAGAACTAGCGATCGCAGATACGCAGTATTTT. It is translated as CASSQELAIADTQYF.

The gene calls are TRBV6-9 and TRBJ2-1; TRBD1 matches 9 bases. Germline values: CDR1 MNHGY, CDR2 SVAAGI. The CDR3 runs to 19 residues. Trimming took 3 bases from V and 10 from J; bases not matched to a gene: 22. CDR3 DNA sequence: TGTGCCAGCAGTTACCTATTAAGTGGGACAGGGTCTACCAACTGGGAGCAGTTCTTC. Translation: CASSYLLSGTGSTNWEQFF.

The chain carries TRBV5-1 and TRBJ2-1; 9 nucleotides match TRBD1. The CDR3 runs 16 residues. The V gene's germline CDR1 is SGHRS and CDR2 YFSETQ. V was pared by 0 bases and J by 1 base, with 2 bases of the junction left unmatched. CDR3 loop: CASSLADRGSYNEQFF. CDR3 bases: TGCGCCAGCAGCTTGGCGGACAGGGGTTCCTACAATGAGCAGTTCTTC. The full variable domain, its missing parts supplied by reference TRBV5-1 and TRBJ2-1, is KAGVTQTPRYLIKTRGQQVTLSCSPISGHRSVSWYQQTPGQGLQFLFEYFSETQRNKGNFPGRFSGRQFSNSRSEMNVSTLELGDSALYLCASSLADRGSYNEQFFGPGTRLTVL.

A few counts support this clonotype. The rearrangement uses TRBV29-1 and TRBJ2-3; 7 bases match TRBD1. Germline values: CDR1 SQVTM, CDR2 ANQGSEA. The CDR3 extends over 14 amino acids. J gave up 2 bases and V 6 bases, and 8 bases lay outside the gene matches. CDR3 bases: TGCAGCGTGGGGACAGCGGCGTACACAGATACGCAGTATTTT. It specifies CSVGTAAYTDTQYF.

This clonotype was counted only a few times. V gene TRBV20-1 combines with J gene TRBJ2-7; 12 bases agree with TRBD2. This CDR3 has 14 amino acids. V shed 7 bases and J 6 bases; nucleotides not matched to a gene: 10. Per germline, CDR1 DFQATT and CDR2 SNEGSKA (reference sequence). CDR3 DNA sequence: TGCAGTGGGGGACTAGCGGGTAGAGGAAGCGAGCAGTACTTC. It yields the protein CSGGLAGRGSEQYF.

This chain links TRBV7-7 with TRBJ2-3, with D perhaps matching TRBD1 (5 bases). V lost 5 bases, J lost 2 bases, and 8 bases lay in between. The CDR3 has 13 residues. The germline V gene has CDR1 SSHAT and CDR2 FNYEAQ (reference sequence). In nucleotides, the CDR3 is TGTGCCAGCAGCCATGGGGCCACAGATACGCAGTATTTT. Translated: CASSHGATDTQYF.

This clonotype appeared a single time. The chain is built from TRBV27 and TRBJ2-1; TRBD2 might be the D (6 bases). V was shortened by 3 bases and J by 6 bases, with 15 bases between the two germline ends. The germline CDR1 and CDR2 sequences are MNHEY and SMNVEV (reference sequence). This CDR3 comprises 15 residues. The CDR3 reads CASSLGGGTGNEQFF. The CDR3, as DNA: TGTGCCAGCAGTTTGGGAGGCGGGACTGGCAATGAGCAGTTCTTC.

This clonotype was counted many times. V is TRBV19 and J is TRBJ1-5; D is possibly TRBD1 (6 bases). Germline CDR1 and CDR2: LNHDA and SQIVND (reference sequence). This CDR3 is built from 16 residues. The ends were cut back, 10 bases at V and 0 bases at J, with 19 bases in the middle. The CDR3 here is CATRPLGQTSNQPQHF. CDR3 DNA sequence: TGTGCCACCCGACCCCTCGGACAGACTAGCAATCAGCCCCAGCATTTT.

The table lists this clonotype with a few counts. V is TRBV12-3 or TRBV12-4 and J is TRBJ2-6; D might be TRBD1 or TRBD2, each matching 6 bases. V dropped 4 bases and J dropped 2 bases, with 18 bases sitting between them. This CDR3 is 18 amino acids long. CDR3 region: CASSSSGARAPGANVLTF. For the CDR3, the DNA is TGTGCCAGCAGTTCCTCGGGGGCGAGGGCCCCTGGGGCCAACGTCCTGACTTTC.

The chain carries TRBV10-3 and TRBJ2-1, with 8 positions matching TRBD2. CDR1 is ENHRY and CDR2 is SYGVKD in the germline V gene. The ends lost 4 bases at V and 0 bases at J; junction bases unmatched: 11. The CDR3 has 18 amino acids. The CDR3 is CAISAGGGLASSYNEQFF. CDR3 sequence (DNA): TGTGCCATCAGTGCCGGCGGGGGGCTTGCTAGCTCCTACAATGAGCAGTTCTTC.

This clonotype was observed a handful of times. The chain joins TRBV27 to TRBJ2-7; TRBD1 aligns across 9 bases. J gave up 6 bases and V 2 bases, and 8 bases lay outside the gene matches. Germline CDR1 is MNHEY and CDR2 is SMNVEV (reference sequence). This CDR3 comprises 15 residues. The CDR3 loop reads CASSLHPGTGTEQYF. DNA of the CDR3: TGTGCCAGCAGTTTACACCCCGGGACAGGGACCGAGCAGTACTTC.

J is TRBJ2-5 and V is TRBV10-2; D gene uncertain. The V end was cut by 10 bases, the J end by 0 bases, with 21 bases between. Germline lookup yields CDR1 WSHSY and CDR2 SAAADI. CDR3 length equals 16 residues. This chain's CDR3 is CATQPPARINQETQYF. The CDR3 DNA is TGCGCCACCCAGCCCCCGGCTCGGATCAACCAAGAGACCCAGTACTTC.

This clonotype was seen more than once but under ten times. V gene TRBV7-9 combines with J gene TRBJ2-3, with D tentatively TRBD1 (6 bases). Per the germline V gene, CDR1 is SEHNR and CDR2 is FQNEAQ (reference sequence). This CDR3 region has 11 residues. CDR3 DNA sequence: TGTGCATACAGGGAAAGAGATACGCAGTATTTT. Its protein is CAYRERDTQYF.

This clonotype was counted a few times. CDR3: CASSSTGEHYEQYF. Here the CDR3 DNA reads TGCGCCAGCAGCTCGACTGGGGAGCACTACGAGCAGTACTTC. The V and J genes are TRBV5-1 and TRBJ2-7; D is perhaps TRBD2 (5 bases). Germline loops: CDR1 SGHRS, CDR2 YFSETQ. The CDR3 length is 14 residues. V lost 3 bases to trimming and J lost 3 bases, with 13 bases between them.

As DNA, the CDR3 is TGTGCCAGCAGCGTCACTAGCGGGATTGCAGATACGCAGTATTTT. Residues: CASSVTSGIADTQYF. The chain has TRBV7-2 and TRBJ2-3; 10 bases align to TRBD2. Germline-derived CDR1 and CDR2 are SGHTA and FQGNSA. The CDR3 extends over 15 amino acids. The V segment lost 5 bases and the J segment 4 bases; nucleotides outside the gene matches: 6.

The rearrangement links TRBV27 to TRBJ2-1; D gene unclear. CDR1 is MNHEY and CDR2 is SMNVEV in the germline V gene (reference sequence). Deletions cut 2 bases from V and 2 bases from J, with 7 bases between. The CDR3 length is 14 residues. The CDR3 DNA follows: TGTGCCAGCAGTTTAGGTTCCGCCTACAATGAGCAGTTCTTC. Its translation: CASSLGSAYNEQFF.

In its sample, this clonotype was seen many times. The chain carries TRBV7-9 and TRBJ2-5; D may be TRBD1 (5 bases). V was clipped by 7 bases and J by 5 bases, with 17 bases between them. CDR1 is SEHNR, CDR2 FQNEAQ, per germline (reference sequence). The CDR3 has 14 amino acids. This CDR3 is CASNTGQGSETQYF. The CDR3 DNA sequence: TGTGCCAGCAACACCGGGCAGGGTTCGGAGACCCAGTACTTC.

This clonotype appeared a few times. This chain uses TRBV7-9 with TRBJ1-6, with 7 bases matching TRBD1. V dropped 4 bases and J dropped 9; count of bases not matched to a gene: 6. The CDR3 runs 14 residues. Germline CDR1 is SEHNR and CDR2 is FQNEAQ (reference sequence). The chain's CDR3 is CASSSQGRFSPLHF. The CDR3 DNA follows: TGTGCCAGCAGCTCACAGGGGCGGTTTTCACCCCTCCACTTT. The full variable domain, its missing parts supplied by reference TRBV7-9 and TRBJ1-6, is DTGVSQNPRHKITKRGQNVTFRCDPISEHNRLYWYRQTLGQGPEFLTYFQNEAQLEKSRLLSDRFSAERPKGSFSTLEIQRTEQGDSAMYLCASSSQGRFSPLHFGNGTRLTVT.

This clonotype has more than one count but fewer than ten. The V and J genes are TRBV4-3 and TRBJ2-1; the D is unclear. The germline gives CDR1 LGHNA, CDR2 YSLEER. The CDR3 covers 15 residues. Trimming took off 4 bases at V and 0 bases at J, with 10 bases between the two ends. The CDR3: CASSRDMSSYNEQFF. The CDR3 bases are TGCGCCAGCAGCCGGGATATGAGCTCCTACAATGAGCAGTTCTTC.